Listed below are T cell receptor beta chains from one sample, sequenced in a study of technical replicates of blood from a few donors. Sequencing used immunoSEQ multiplex PCR; TCRdb keeps in-frame clones, though not all of them. The profile shows under 90,000 clones, approximately 94% of them singletons. Sequenced sample: T cells isolated from PBMCs. Receptors originate from a human donor in good health. Both conserved end residues are part of each CDR3. The D gene is left open where the match is weak. Clone size is stated in some rows and not others, as once, few, many or a class when expanded.

j_gene: TRBJ2-3; d_gene: .; v_gene: TRBV27; abundance: .; CDR3aa: CASSREREYRFTDTQYF; CDR3nt: TGTGCCAGCAGTAGAGAGAGGGAGTACCGATTCACAGATACGCAGTATTTT
j_gene: TRBJ1-4; d_gene: TRBD1; v_gene: TRBV9; abundance: .; CDR3aa: CASSAGSRTGREKLFF; CDR3nt: TGTGCCAGCAGCGCAGGGTCTCGGACAGGGAGGGAAAAACTGTTTTTT
j_gene: TRBJ1-1; d_gene: .; v_gene: TRBV7-9; abundance: .; CDR3aa: CASRMRQSTAEAFF; CDR3nt: TGTGCCAGCAGAATGCGCCAATCTACGGCTGAAGCTTTCTTT
j_gene: TRBJ2-7; d_gene: .; v_gene: TRBV5-4; abundance: .; CDR3aa: CASSVGTGNYEQYF; CDR3nt: TGTGCCAGCAGCGTGGGGACGGGAAACTACGAGCAGTACTTC
j_gene: TRBJ2-1; d_gene: .; v_gene: TRBV12-5; abundance: .; CDR3aa: CASGFSLEMRSGNEQFF; CDR3nt: TGTGCTAGTGGTTTTTCACTAGAAATGAGGTCGGGCAATGAGCAGTTCTTC
j_gene: TRBJ2-4; d_gene: TRBD1; v_gene: TRBV6-5; abundance: .; CDR3aa: CASSPGGATKNIQYF; CDR3nt: TGTGCCAGCAGTCCAGGGGGCGCCACCAAAAACATTCAGTACTTC
j_gene: TRBJ2-7; d_gene: TRBD1; v_gene: TRBV7-9; abundance: .; CDR3aa: CASSYGSGTGGGEQYF; CDR3nt: TGTGCCAGCAGCTACGGGTCCGGGACAGGGGGCGGCGAGCAGTACTTC
j_gene: TRBJ1-1; d_gene: .; v_gene: TRBV11-2; abundance: .; CDR3aa: CASSVDGTGNTEAFF; CDR3nt: TGTGCCAGCAGCGTCGACGGAACAGGGAACACTGAAGCTTTCTTT
j_gene: TRBJ1-2; d_gene: TRBD1; v_gene: TRBV6-5; abundance: .; CDR3aa: CASSYSRNTGDYGYTF; CDR3nt: TGTGCCAGCAGTTATTCCCGAAATACAGGGGACTATGGCTACACCTTC
j_gene: TRBJ1-5; d_gene: .; v_gene: TRBV5-4; abundance: .; CDR3aa: CASSPAGSNQPQHF; CDR3nt: TGTGCCAGCAGCCCCGCGGGAAGCAATCAGCCCCAGCATTTT
j_gene: TRBJ2-5; d_gene: .; v_gene: TRBV7-9; abundance: .; CDR3aa: CASSYRDSQETQYF; CDR3nt: TGTGCCAGCAGCTACCGGGACTCCCAAGAGACCCAGTACTTC
j_gene: TRBJ1-1; d_gene: TRBD1; v_gene: TRBV5-1; abundance: .; CDR3aa: CASSPALQGATEAFF; CDR3nt: TGCGCCAGCAGCCCAGCCCTACAGGGGGCCACTGAAGCTTTCTTT
j_gene: TRBJ2-7; d_gene: .; v_gene: TRBV2; abundance: .; CDR3aa: CASRVPGASNYEQYF; CDR3nt: TGTGCCAGCAGGGTACCGGGAGCTTCTAACTACGAGCAGTACTTC
j_gene: TRBJ1-2; d_gene: .; v_gene: TRBV28; abundance: .; CDR3aa: CASAIYRVYGYTF; CDR3nt: TGTGCCAGCGCAATCTACAGGGTTTATGGCTACACCTTC
j_gene: TRBJ2-2; d_gene: TRBD2; v_gene: TRBV7-9; abundance: .; CDR3aa: CASRGGLAQGTGELFF; CDR3nt: TGTGCCAGCAGAGGAGGACTAGCTCAGGGCACCGGGGAGCTGTTTTTT
j_gene: TRBJ1-5; d_gene: .; v_gene: TRBV7-6; abundance: .; CDR3aa: CASSLGGNSNQPQHF; CDR3nt: TGTGCCAGCAGCTTAGGAGGTAATAGCAATCAGCCCCAGCATTTT
j_gene: TRBJ2-2; d_gene: .; v_gene: TRBV5-5; abundance: few; CDR3aa: CASSLAAGTGELFF; CDR3nt: TGTGCCAGCAGCTTAGCCGCGGGCACCGGGGAGCTGTTTTTT
j_gene: TRBJ2-7; d_gene: TRBD2; v_gene: TRBV4-1; abundance: .; CDR3aa: CASSQDLGGYEQYF; CDR3nt: TGCGCCAGCAGCCAAGATTTGGGGGGGTACGAGCAGTACTTC
j_gene: TRBJ2-2; d_gene: .; v_gene: TRBV29-1; abundance: .; CDR3aa: CSVEVPGTGELFF; CDR3nt: TGCAGCGTTGAAGTCCCGGGTACCGGGGAGCTGTTTTTT
j_gene: TRBJ1-2; d_gene: .; v_gene: TRBV6-5; abundance: .; CDR3aa: CASSYGGQGQGYTF; CDR3nt: TGTGCCAGCAGTTACGGCGGCCAGGGACAAGGCTACACCTTC
j_gene: TRBJ2-2; d_gene: .; v_gene: TRBV19; abundance: .; CDR3aa: CASSQFQSTGELFF; CDR3nt: TGTGCCAGTAGTCAATTCCAGTCCACCGGGGAGCTGTTTTTT
j_gene: TRBJ2-5; d_gene: TRBD1; v_gene: TRBV2; abundance: .; CDR3aa: CASLDRGETQYF; CDR3nt: TGTGCCAGCTTGGACAGGGGAGAGACCCAGTACTTC
j_gene: TRBJ1-2; d_gene: .; v_gene: TRBV27; abundance: once; CDR3aa: CASSPRRGADGYTF; CDR3nt: TGTGCCAGCAGTCCGAGGCGGGGCGCAGATGGCTACACCTTC
j_gene: TRBJ2-7; d_gene: TRBD2; v_gene: TRBV7-8; abundance: .; CDR3aa: CASSLAGGSYEQYF; CDR3nt: TGTGCCAGCAGCCTAGCGGGGGGTTCCTACGAGCAGTACTTC
j_gene: TRBJ2-1; d_gene: TRBD2; v_gene: TRBV9; abundance: .; CDR3aa: CASSPTSGVYNEQFF; CDR3nt: TGTGCCAGCAGCCCGACTAGCGGGGTCTACAATGAGCAGTTCTTC
j_gene: TRBJ1-1; d_gene: .; v_gene: TRBV18; abundance: .; CDR3aa: CASSPRTDTEAFF; CDR3nt: TGTGCCAGCTCACCAAGAACAGACACTGAAGCTTTCTTT
j_gene: TRBJ1-1; d_gene: .; v_gene: TRBV9; abundance: .; CDR3aa: CASSVGRNTEAFF; CDR3nt: TGTGCCAGCAGCGTAGGTCGTAACACTGAAGCTTTCTTT
j_gene: TRBJ1-4; d_gene: TRBD1; v_gene: TRBV4-1; abundance: .; CDR3aa: CASSQDGTGDDEKLFF; CDR3nt: TGCGCCAGCAGCCAAGATGGGACAGGGGACGATGAAAAACTGTTTTTT
j_gene: TRBJ2-7; d_gene: TRBD2; v_gene: TRBV12-5; abundance: .; CDR3aa: CASGDSGGVYEQYF; CDR3nt: TGTGCTAGTGGTGATAGCGGGGGGGTGTACGAGCAGTACTTC
j_gene: TRBJ2-7; d_gene: .; v_gene: TRBV9; abundance: .; CDR3aa: CASSVGADDSEQYF; CDR3nt: TGTGCCAGCAGCGTAGGGGCAGACGATTCCGAGCAGTACTTC
j_gene: TRBJ1-2; d_gene: .; v_gene: TRBV9; abundance: few; CDR3aa: CASSSRPNTGSGYTF; CDR3nt: TGTGCCAGCAGCTCTCGACCGAATACAGGGAGCGGCTACACCTTC
j_gene: TRBJ1-5; d_gene: .; v_gene: TRBV19; abundance: .; CDR3aa: CANLFEEAPDQPQHF; CDR3nt: TGTGCCAACCTCTTCGAGGAGGCCCCCGATCAGCCCCAGCATTTT
j_gene: TRBJ2-1; d_gene: .; v_gene: TRBV9; abundance: once; CDR3aa: CASSVAGESNEQFF; CDR3nt: TGTGCCAGCAGCGTAGCGGGGGAGTCCAATGAGCAGTTCTTC
j_gene: TRBJ2-7; d_gene: .; v_gene: TRBV2; abundance: .; CDR3aa: CASSYRPYEEQYF; CDR3nt: TGTGCCAGCAGCTACAGGCCCTACGAAGAGCAGTACTTC
j_gene: TRBJ1-3; d_gene: .; v_gene: TRBV6-1; abundance: .; CDR3aa: CASSEFGRGSGNTIYF; CDR3nt: TGTGCCAGCAGTGAATTCGGGAGGGGATCTGGAAACACCATATATTTT
j_gene: TRBJ2-7; d_gene: TRBD2; v_gene: TRBV9; abundance: .; CDR3aa: CASTVGLAGGEQYF; CDR3nt: TGTGCCAGCACCGTTGGACTAGCGGGAGGGGAGCAGTACTTC
j_gene: TRBJ2-7; d_gene: TRBD1; v_gene: TRBV9; abundance: .; CDR3aa: CASSVSPTGTGIAEQYF; CDR3nt: TGTGCCAGCAGCGTAAGCCCCACCGGGACAGGGATTGCCGAGCAGTACTTC
j_gene: TRBJ1-2; d_gene: .; v_gene: TRBV28; abundance: .; CDR3aa: CASAWDTGYGYTF; CDR3nt: TGTGCCAGCGCTTGGGACACCGGCTATGGCTACACCTTC
j_gene: TRBJ1-3; d_gene: .; v_gene: TRBV5-6; abundance: .; CDR3aa: CASSRSLSGNTIYF; CDR3nt: TGTGCCAGCAGCAGGAGTCTCTCTGGAAACACCATATATTTT
j_gene: TRBJ2-7; d_gene: .; v_gene: TRBV7-6; abundance: .; CDR3aa: CASSSRGSYEQYF; CDR3nt: TGTGCCAGCAGCTCCAGGGGCTCCTACGAGCAGTACTTC
j_gene: TRBJ2-7; d_gene: .; v_gene: TRBV18; abundance: .; CDR3aa: CASSPPDGYSYEQYF; CDR3nt: TGTGCCAGCTCACCACCCGACGGGTACTCCTACGAGCAGTACTTC
j_gene: TRBJ2-7; d_gene: TRBD1; v_gene: TRBV19; abundance: .; CDR3aa: CASSPHGQGSVSYEQYF; CDR3nt: TGTGCCAGTAGTCCCCACGGACAGGGCTCCGTCTCCTACGAGCAGTACTTC
j_gene: TRBJ1-2; d_gene: .; v_gene: TRBV4-1; abundance: .; CDR3aa: CASSLDPREPPLGYTF; CDR3nt: TGCGCCAGCAGCCTAGACCCTCGAGAACCGCCACTTGGCTACACCTTC
j_gene: TRBJ1-2; d_gene: TRBD1; v_gene: TRBV10-3; abundance: once; CDR3aa: CAISPQGSGYTF; CDR3nt: TGTGCCATCAGCCCACAGGGGAGCGGCTACACCTTC
j_gene: TRBJ1-5; d_gene: TRBD1; v_gene: TRBV9; abundance: few; CDR3aa: CASSVGIGTGSFGEHSNQPQHF; CDR3nt: TGTGCCAGCAGCGTAGGAATCGGGACAGGGTCATTCGGGGAGCATAGCAATCAGCCCCAGCATTTT
j_gene: TRBJ2-1; d_gene: .; v_gene: TRBV7-9; abundance: .; CDR3aa: CASSLAGGTYNEQFF; CDR3nt: TGTGCCAGCAGCTTAGCGGGAGGTACCTACAATGAGCAGTTCTTC
j_gene: TRBJ1-4; d_gene: .; v_gene: TRBV13; abundance: .; CDR3aa: CASSPRGGRDEKLFF; CDR3nt: TGTGCCAGCAGCCCCAGAGGGGGGAGGGACGAAAAACTGTTTTTT
j_gene: TRBJ2-1; d_gene: TRBD2; v_gene: TRBV6-1; abundance: .; CDR3aa: CASSATSRGGRGWSYNEQFF; CDR3nt: TGTGCCAGCAGTGCCACGTCACGGGGGGGCCGTGGGTGGTCCTACAATGAGCAGTTCTTC
j_gene: TRBJ2-7; d_gene: TRBD1; v_gene: TRBV6-6; abundance: .; CDR3aa: CASSYSWDRPYEQYF; CDR3nt: TGTGCCAGCAGTTACTCTTGGGACAGACCATACGAGCAGTACTTC
j_gene: TRBJ1-6; d_gene: TRBD1; v_gene: TRBV11-3; abundance: once; CDR3aa: CASSAGQEAGSPLHF; CDR3nt: TGTGCCAGCAGCGCCGGACAGGAAGCGGGTTCACCCCTCCACTTT
j_gene: TRBJ2-7; d_gene: TRBD1; v_gene: TRBV7-9; abundance: .; CDR3aa: CASSLPGQVPHEQYF; CDR3nt: TGTGCCAGCAGCTTACCGGGACAGGTCCCCCACGAGCAGTACTTC
j_gene: TRBJ1-4; d_gene: TRBD1; v_gene: TRBV7-9; abundance: .; CDR3aa: CASSSTGGNEKLFF; CDR3nt: TGTGCCAGCAGCTCGACAGGGGGCAATGAAAAACTGTTTTTT